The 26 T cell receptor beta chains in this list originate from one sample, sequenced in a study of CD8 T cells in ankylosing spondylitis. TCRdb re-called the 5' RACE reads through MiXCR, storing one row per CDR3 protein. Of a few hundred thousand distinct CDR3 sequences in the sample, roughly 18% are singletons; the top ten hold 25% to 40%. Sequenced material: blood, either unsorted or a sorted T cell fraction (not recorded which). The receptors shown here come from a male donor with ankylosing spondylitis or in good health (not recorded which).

CDR3 sequence: CASSPIAGEVHEQYF. DNA of the CDR3: TGTGCCAGCAGCCCGATAGCGGGAGAGGTCCACGAGCAGTACTTC. The V gene is TRBV5-6, the J gene TRBJ2-7; 9 positions agree with TRBD2. Per germline, CDR1 SGHDT and CDR2 YYEEEE. CDR3 length equals 15 residues. V dropped 4 bases and J dropped 5; count of bases not matched to a gene: 10.

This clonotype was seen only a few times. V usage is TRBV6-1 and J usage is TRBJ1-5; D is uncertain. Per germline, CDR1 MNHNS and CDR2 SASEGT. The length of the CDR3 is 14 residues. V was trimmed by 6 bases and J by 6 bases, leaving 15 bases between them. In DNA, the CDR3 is TGTGCCAGCAGGATCAACGAGGAAAGTCAGCCCCAGCATTTT. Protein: CASRINEESQPQHF.

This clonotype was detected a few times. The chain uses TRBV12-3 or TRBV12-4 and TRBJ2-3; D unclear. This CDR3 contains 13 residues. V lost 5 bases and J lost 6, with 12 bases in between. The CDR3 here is CASSPPLRDTQYF. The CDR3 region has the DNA TGTGCCAGCAGTCCCCCATTGCGCGATACGCAGTATTTT.

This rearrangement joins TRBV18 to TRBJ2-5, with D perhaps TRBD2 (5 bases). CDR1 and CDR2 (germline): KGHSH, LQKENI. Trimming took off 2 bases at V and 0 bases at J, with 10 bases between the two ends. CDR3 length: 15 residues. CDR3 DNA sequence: TGTGCCAGCTCACCATCCTGGCGGGACCAAGAGACCCAGTACTTC. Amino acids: CASSPSWRDQETQYF. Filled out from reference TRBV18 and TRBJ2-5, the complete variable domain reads NAGVMQNPRHLVRRRGQEARLRCSPMKGHSHVYWYRQLPEEGLKFMVYLQKENIIDESGMPKERFSAEFPKEGPSILRIQQVVRGDSAAYFCASSPSWRDQETQYFGPGTRLLVL.

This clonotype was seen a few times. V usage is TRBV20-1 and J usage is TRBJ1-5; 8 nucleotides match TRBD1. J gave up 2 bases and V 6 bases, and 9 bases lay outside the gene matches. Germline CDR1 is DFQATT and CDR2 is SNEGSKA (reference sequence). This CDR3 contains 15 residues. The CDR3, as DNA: TGCAGTGCCCGACAGGGGACCTATGGCAATCAGCCCCAGCATTTT. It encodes CSARQGTYGNQPQHF.

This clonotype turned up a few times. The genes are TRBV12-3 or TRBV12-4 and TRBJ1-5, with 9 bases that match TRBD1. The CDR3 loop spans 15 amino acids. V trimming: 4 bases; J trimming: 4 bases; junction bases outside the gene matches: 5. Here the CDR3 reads CASSSKTGGNQPQHF. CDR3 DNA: TGTGCCAGCAGTTCCAAGACAGGGGGTAATCAGCCCCAGCATTTT.

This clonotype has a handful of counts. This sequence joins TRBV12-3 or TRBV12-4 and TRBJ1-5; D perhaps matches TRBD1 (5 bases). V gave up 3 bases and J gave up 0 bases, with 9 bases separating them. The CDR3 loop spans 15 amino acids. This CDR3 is CASSFGRDSNQPQHF. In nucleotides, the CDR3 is TGTGCCAGCAGTTTTGGCAGGGATAGCAATCAGCCCCAGCATTTT.

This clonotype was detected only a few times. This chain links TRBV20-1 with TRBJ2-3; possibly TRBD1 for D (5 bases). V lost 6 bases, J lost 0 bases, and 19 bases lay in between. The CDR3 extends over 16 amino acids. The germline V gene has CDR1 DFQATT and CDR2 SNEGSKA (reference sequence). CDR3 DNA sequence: TGCAGTGCCGACGCGCGAGAGACAGCTAGCACAGATACGCAGTATTTT. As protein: CSADARETASTDTQYF.

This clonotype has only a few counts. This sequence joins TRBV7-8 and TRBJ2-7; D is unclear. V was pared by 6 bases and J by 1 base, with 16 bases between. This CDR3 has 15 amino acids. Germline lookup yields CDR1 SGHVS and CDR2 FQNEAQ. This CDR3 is CASRPYSQPSYEQYF. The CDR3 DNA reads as TGTGCCAGCAGGCCCTATAGTCAACCTTCCTACGAGCAGTACTTC.

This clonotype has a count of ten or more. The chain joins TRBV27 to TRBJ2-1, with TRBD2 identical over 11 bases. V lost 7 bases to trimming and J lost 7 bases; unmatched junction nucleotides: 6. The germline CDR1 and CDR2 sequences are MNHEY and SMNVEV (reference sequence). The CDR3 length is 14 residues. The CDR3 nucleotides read TGTGCCAGCAACCCCGGGACTAGCGGTAATGAGCAGTTCTTC. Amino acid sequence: CASNPGTSGNEQFF.

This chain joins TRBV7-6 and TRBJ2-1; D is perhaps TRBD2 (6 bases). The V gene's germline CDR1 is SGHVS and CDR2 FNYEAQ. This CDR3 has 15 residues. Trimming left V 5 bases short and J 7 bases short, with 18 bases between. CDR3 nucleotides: TGTGCCAGCAGCCAAGGTGCAGTAGCGGTAAATGAGCAGTTCTTC. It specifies CASSQGAVAVNEQFF.

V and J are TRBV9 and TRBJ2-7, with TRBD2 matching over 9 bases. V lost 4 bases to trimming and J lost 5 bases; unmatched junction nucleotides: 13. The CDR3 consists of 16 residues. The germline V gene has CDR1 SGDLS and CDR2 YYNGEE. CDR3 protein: CASSSGGLAGTHEQYF. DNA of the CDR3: TGTGCCAGCAGCTCCGGGGGGCTAGCGGGAACCCACGAGCAGTACTTC.

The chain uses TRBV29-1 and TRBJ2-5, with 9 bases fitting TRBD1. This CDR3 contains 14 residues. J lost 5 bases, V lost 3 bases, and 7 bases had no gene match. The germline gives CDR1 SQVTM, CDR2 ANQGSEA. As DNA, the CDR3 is TGCAGCGTTGATTCGACAGGGGGGAGGGAGACCCAGTACTTC. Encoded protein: CSVDSTGGRETQYF.

CDR3: CASSQDSRGRSYEQYF. Here the CDR3 DNA reads TGCGCCAGCAGCCAAGATTCGAGGGGGCGGTCGTACGAGCAGTACTTC. V gene TRBV4-3 combines with J gene TRBJ2-7; 7 bases match TRBD1. This CDR3 comprises 16 residues. Germline values: CDR1 LGHNA, CDR2 YSLEER. V shed 0 bases, J shed 4 bases, and the junction held 9 bases outside the gene matches.

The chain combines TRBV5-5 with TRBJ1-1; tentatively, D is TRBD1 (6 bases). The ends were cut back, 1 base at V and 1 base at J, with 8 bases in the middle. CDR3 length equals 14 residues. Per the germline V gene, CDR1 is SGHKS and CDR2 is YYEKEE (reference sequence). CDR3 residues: CASSLWGPNTEAFF. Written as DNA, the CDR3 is TGTGCCAGCAGCTTGTGGGGGCCGAACACTGAAGCTTTCTTT. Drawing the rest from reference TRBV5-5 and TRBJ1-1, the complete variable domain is DAGVTQSPTHLIKTRGQQVTLRCSPISGHKSVSWYQQVLGQGPQFIFQYYEKEERGRGNFPDRFSARQFPNYSSELNVNALLLGDSALYLCASSLWGPNTEAFFGQGTRLTVV.

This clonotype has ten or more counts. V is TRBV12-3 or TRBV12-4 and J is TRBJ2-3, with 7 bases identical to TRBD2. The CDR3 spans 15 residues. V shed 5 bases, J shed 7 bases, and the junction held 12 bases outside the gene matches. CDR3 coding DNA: TGTGCCAGCAGTCCGGGGAGGGCCTTTACGAATACGCAGTATTTT. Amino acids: CASSPGRAFTNTQYF.

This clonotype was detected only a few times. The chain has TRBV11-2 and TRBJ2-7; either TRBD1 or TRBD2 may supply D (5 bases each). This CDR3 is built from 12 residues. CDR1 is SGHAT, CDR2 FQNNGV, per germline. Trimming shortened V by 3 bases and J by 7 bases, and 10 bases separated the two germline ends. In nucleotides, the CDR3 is TGTGCCAGCAGCTTTACGGGGCTGGAGCAGTACTTC. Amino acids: CASSFTGLEQYF.

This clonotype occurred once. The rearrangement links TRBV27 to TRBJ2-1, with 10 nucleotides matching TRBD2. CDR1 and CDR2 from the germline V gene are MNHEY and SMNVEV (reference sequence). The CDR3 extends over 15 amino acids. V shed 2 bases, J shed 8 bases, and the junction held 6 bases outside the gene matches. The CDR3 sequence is CASSLQGLAFDEQFF. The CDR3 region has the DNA TGTGCCAGCAGTTTACAGGGACTAGCGTTTGATGAGCAGTTCTTC.

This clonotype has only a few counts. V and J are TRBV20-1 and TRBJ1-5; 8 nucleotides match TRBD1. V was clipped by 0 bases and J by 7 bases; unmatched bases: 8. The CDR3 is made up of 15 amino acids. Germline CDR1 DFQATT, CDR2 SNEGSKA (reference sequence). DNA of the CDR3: TGCAGTGCTAGAGACCCTGGACAGGGAGGGCAGCCCCAGCATTTT. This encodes CSARDPGQGGQPQHF.

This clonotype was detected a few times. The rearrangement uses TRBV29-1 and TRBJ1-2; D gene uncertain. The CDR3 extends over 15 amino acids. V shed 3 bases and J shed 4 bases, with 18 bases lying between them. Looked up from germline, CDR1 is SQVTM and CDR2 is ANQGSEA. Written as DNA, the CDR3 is TGCAGCGTTGATCCTGATGGGTATCCTCGCTATGGCTACACCTTC. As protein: CSVDPDGYPRYGYTF.

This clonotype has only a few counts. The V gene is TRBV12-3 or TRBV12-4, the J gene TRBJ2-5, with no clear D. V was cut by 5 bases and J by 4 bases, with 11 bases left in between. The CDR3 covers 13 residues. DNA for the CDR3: TGTGCCAGCAGTCTCTGGGCAGGAGAGACCCAGTACTTC. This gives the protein CASSLWAGETQYF.

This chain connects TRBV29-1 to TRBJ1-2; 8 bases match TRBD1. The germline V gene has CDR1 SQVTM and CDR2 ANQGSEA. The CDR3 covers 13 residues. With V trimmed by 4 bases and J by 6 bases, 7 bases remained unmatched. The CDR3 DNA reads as TGCAGCGTTGTGGGGACAGGCCAGGATGGCTACACCTTC. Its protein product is CSVVGTGQDGYTF.

The CDR3 sequence is CASSLTGAISQETQYF. The CDR3 DNA follows: TGTGCCAGCAGTCTAACAGGGGCCATTAGTCAAGAGACCCAGTACTTC. The chain couples TRBV28 to TRBJ2-5; 7 bases line up with TRBD1. The CDR3 is made up of 16 amino acids. CDR1 MDHEN and CDR2 SYDVKM come from the germline V gene. V was clipped by 5 bases and J by 2 bases; unmatched bases: 11.

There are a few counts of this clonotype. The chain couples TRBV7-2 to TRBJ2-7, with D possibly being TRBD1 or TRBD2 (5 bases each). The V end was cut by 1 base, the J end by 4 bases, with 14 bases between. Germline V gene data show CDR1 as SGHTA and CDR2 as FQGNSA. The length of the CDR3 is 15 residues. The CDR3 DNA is TGTGCCAGCAGCTTAGATGTCGGGGCCAATTACGAGCAGTACTTC. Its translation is CASSLDVGANYEQYF.

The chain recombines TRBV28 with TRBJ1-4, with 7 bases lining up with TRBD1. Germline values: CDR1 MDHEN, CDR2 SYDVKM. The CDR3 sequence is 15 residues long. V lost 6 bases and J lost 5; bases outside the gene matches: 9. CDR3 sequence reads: CASSHAPGQNEKLFF. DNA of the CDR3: TGTGCCAGCAGCCATGCCCCGGGACAGAATGAAAAACTGTTTTTT.

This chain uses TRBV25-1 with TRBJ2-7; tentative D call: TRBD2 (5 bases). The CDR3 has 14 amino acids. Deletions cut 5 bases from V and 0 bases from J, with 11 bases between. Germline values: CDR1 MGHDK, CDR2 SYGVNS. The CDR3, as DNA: TGTGCCAGCAGTAAGGACGGGAACTCCTACGAGCAGTACTTC. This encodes CASSKDGNSYEQYF.